The T cell receptor beta chain under discussion was sequenced for a study of neurological immune-mediated disorders. Study observations and caveats: In HTLV-1-associated myelopathy, TCR clonal expansion was greatest, and in multiple sclerosis it was least, below healthy controls.

TCRdb re-called the 5' RACE reads through MiXCR, storing one row per CDR3 protein. Of 45,000 or so distinct CDR3 sequences listed, 2.5% to 3.5% are singletons. This clonotype was observed at least ten times. Its antigen is not identified. V was trimmed by 0 bases and J by 3 bases, leaving 15 bases between them. The CDR3 loop spans 15 amino acids. From germline, CDR1 is DFQATT and CDR2 SNEGSKA (reference sequence). The receptor was derived from a woman between 50 and 59 years old with multiple sclerosis. Material for sequencing was PBMCs. The chain is built from TRBV20-1 and TRBJ2-7; tentative D call: TRBD2 (6 bases). CDR3 bases: TGCAGTGCTAGAGAGTGGGACTTCCCCCGCTACGAGCAGTACTTC. Its translation: CSAREWDFPRYEQYF.